Listed below are T cell receptor beta chains from one sample, sequenced in a study of metastatic and nonmetastatic thyroid tumors. Using MiXCR, TCRdb re-called clones from the PCR reads. The table includes 30,000 to 35,000 clones, 15% to 20% detected once. The specimen sequenced was blood. Receptors were obtained from a female donor with papillary thyroid cancer or a benign thyroid nodule (not recorded which). Some clones in this sample may be carry-over from other donors' samples. The CDR3 runs from the conserved cysteine through the conserved F or W. The listing skips clone size in some rows; elsewhere it reads once, few, many or a size class.

J gene: TRBJ2-6
clone size: few
V gene: TRBV6-2/TRBV6-3
CDR3 protein: CASSYPSKITGGANVLTF

J gene: TRBJ2-7
clone size: -
V gene: TRBV11-2
CDR3 protein: CASSPILVSYEQYF

J gene: TRBJ2-2
clone size: few
V gene: TRBV6-1
CDR3 protein: CASSASSGRPLGELFF

J gene: TRBJ2-7
clone size: few
V gene: TRBV30
CDR3 protein: CAWTRQGAEAQQYF

J gene: TRBJ2-3
clone size: many
V gene: TRBV6-1
CDR3 protein: CASSEVGGGTDTQYF

J gene: TRBJ2-7
clone size: few
V gene: TRBV6-1
CDR3 protein: CASRRTGPYEQYF

J gene: TRBJ2-5
clone size: -
V gene: TRBV5-1
CDR3 protein: CASSLNSRTTQYF

J gene: TRBJ2-7
clone size: few
V gene: TRBV28
CDR3 protein: CASSSSLSYEQYF

J gene: TRBJ2-7
clone size: -
V gene: TRBV28
CDR3 protein: CASRSPYEQYF

J gene: TRBJ1-2
clone size: medium-sized
V gene: TRBV15
CDR3 protein: CATSRDTQAGGYTF

J gene: TRBJ2-5
clone size: medium-sized
V gene: TRBV6-1
CDR3 protein: CASSSVNQETQYF

J gene: TRBJ2-1
clone size: medium-sized
V gene: TRBV11-3
CDR3 protein: CASSLTGNYNEQFF

J gene: TRBJ2-7
clone size: medium-sized
V gene: TRBV6-1
CDR3 protein: CASSEAKLAEQYF